The 25 T cell receptor beta chains listed next were all sequenced from one sample in a study of regulatory T cells in long-lasting Graves disease. Investigators prepared the TCR beta libraries by applying iRepertoire HTBI primers and Arm-PCR of CDR3 regions. TCRdb ran MiXCR on the multiplex PCR reads and lists one entry per CDR3 protein. Seen here are roughly 470,000 distinct CDR3 sequences, roughly 20% observed once, and the top ten hold over 7.5%. Time point meaning: persistent/refractory GD, antithyroid drugs over 5 years with positive TRAb. With RNA extracted from PBMCs as input, the TCR library was made. The material sequenced was peripheral blood mononuclear cells (PBMCs), taken when the disease was refractory, from a patient treated with antithyroid drugs. The receptors derive from a female donor with Graves disease.

This chain uses TRBV5-1 with TRBJ2-7; 11 bases match TRBD2. The CDR3 totals 15 residues. The V gene end was trimmed by 3 bases and the J gene end by 2 bases; junction bases not matched to a gene: 4. Germline lookup yields CDR1 SGHRS and CDR2 YFSETQ. The CDR3 protein is CASSSIAGGPYEQYF. Written as DNA, the CDR3 is TGCGCCAGCAGCTCGATAGCGGGAGGGCCCTACGAGCAGTACTTC.

The rearrangement uses TRBV6-2 or TRBV6-3 and TRBJ1-2; D not resolved. V was shortened by 8 bases and J by 8 bases, with 12 bases between the two germline ends. Germline CDR1 is MNHEY and CDR2 is SVGEGT. CDR3 length equals 11 residues. The CDR3 bases are TGTGCCAGCTTAGACCCCAGCGGCTACACCTTC. Its protein product is CASLDPSGYTF.

V and J are TRBV6-1 and TRBJ2-7; tentatively, D is TRBD1 or TRBD2 (5 bases each). Per germline, CDR1 MNHNS and CDR2 SASEGT. The CDR3 is made up of 14 amino acids. V was shortened by 7 bases and J by 4 bases, with 17 bases between the two germline ends. The CDR3 region is CASIGIGTHYEQYF. CDR3 nucleotide sequence: TGTGCCAGCATTGGAATCGGGACCCATTACGAGCAGTACTTC.

This clonotype was counted between two and nine times. The V and J genes are TRBV28 and TRBJ2-7, with a tentative D call TRBD2 (5 bases). V lost 4 bases, J lost 3 bases, and 10 bases lay in between. CDR1 is MDHEN, CDR2 SYDVKM, per germline. This CDR3 is 13 amino acids long. In nucleotides, the CDR3 is TGTGCCAGCAGTTCCGGACTCCTCTACGAGCAGTACTTC. As protein: CASSSGLLYEQYF.

The chain couples TRBV12-3 or TRBV12-4 to TRBJ1-1, with no clear D. V was pared by 3 bases and J by 3 bases, with 11 bases between. CDR3 size: 14 residues. The DNA of the CDR3 is TGTGCCAGCAGTTTGGGCGCAGAGGACACTGAAGCTTTCTTT. Amino acids: CASSLGAEDTEAFF.

This chain connects TRBV20-1 to TRBJ1-3; D not resolved. This CDR3 contains 11 residues. The germline V gene encodes CDR1 DFQATT and CDR2 SNEGSKA (reference sequence). The V and J ends lost 0 bases and 8 bases respectively, with 5 bases between them. The CDR3 is CSARDGYTIYF. As DNA, the CDR3 is TGCAGTGCTAGAGATGGGTACACCATATATTTT.

This clonotype was counted many times. The rearrangement uses TRBV28 and TRBJ1-1; possibly TRBD1 for D (5 bases). The CDR3 sequence is 15 residues long. With 6 bases removed from V and 2 bases from J, the gap between germline ends came to 16 bases. In germline, CDR1 is MDHEN, CDR2 SYDVKM. CDR3 nucleotide sequence: TGTGCCAGCAGAGATCGGCGGGGGGTTAACACTGAAGCTTTCTTT. It codes for CASRDRRGVNTEAFF.

This clonotype was observed many times. CDR3 in amino acids: CASSEFGGLGTEAFF. The CDR3 DNA sequence: TGCGCCAGCAGTGAGTTTGGGGGGCTGGGAACTGAAGCTTTCTTT. The rearrangement links TRBV10-2 to TRBJ1-1, with a possible D match to TRBD1 (6 bases). V dropped 1 base and J dropped 5 bases, with 14 bases sitting between them. Looked up from germline, CDR1 is WSHSY and CDR2 is SAAADI. The CDR3 extends over 15 amino acids.

The rearrangement links TRBV19 to TRBJ1-1, with 12 positions matching TRBD1. This CDR3 has 15 residues. V lost 5 bases to trimming and J lost 11 bases; unmatched junction nucleotides: 12. Germline V gene sequence: CDR1 LNHDA, CDR2 SQIVND (reference sequence). Written as DNA, the CDR3 is TGTGCCAGTAGTCTCCCCGGGACAGGGGGCGGACAGGCTTTCTTT. This codes for CASSLPGTGGGQAFF.

This clonotype was observed once. This may come from a read error, since a much larger clone is one base off. The CDR3 sequence is CASSSGQGGNYERYF. The CDR3 DNA reads as TGTGCCAGCAGTTCGGGACAGGGAGGAAACTACGAGCGGTACTTC. The chain has TRBV27 and TRBJ2-7, with 9 bases fitting TRBD1. This CDR3 is 15 amino acids long. Germline lookup yields CDR1 MNHEY and CDR2 SMNVEV (reference sequence).

The V call is TRBV5-1, the J call TRBJ2-2; TRBD1 agrees at 7 bases. Germline assignment: CDR1 SGHRS and CDR2 YFSETQ. The junction had 8 bases not matched to a gene; V was cut back by 5 bases and J by 1 base. This CDR3 region has 16 residues. CDR3 DNA: TGCGCCAGCAGGATAACAGGGGCCAGGAACACCGGGGAGCTGTTTTTT. Translated, it gives CASRITGARNTGELFF.

A few counts support this clonotype. This chain uses TRBV4-1 with TRBJ2-7, with D possibly being TRBD2 (5 bases). Germline V gene lookup returns CDR1 MGHRA and CDR2 YSYEKL. This CDR3 is 15 amino acids long. Between the trimmed V and J ends, which lost 1 base and 0 bases, there was a span of 10 bases. The CDR3 DNA is TGCGCCAGCAGCCAAGTAGCAGCGGTCTCCTACGAGCAGTACTTC. Protein product: CASSQVAAVSYEQYF.

This clonotype has more than one count but fewer than ten. This sequence joins TRBV27 and TRBJ2-7; D perhaps matches TRBD1 (5 bases). The V and J ends lost 6 bases and 5 bases respectively, with 11 bases between them. This CDR3 contains 12 residues. Looked up from germline, CDR1 is MNHEY and CDR2 is SMNVEV (reference sequence). CDR3 protein: CASSQQGHEQYF. The CDR3 DNA follows: TGTGCCAGCAGCCAGCAGGGCCACGAGCAGTACTTC.

The gene calls are TRBV5-1 and TRBJ2-5; 7 bases map to TRBD2. CDR3 length equals 14 residues. V lost 1 base to trimming and J lost 3 bases; unmatched junction nucleotides: 3. The germline V gene has CDR1 SGHRS and CDR2 YFSETQ. CDR3 amino acids: CASSLSLAEETQYF. In DNA, the CDR3 is TGCGCCAGCAGCTTGTCCCTAGCGGAAGAGACCCAGTACTTC. Looking up the rest from reference TRBV5-1 and TRBJ2-5 gives the full variable domain: KAGVTQTPRYLIKTRGQQVTLSCSPISGHRSVSWYQQTPGQGLQFLFEYFSETQRNKGNFPGRFSGRQFSNSRSEMNVSTLELGDSALYLCASSLSLAEETQYFGPGTRLLVL.

In its sample, this clonotype was seen a few times. This chain joins TRBV19 and TRBJ1-1, with D maybe TRBD1 (5 bases). The CDR3 is 17 residues long. CDR1 is LNHDA, CDR2 SQIVND, per germline (reference sequence). V lost 5 bases to trimming and J lost 3 bases, with 22 bases between them. CDR3 protein: CASSVRVSLQVDTEAFF. In nucleotides, the CDR3 is TGTGCCAGTAGTGTCAGGGTTTCTCTTCAGGTGGACACTGAAGCTTTCTTT.

This clonotype was detected ten times or more. The chain combines TRBV6-1 with TRBJ2-2; a weak D match, TRBD2 (7 bases). The germline CDR1 and CDR2 sequences are MNHNS and SASEGT. Trimming took off 8 bases at V and 5 bases at J, with 18 bases between the two ends. CDR3 length: 15 amino acids. Here the CDR3 reads CASHRGGVSTGELFF. CDR3 DNA sequence: TGTGCCAGCCATAGGGGGGGAGTCTCTACCGGGGAGCTGTTTTTT.

Details on this clonotype: Its ends do not fully match the called genes, so a read error is possible. The chain uses TRBV30 and TRBJ2-2; possibly TRBD2 for D (5 bases). This CDR3 comprises 13 residues. Per germline, CDR1 GTSNPN and CDR2 SVGIG (reference sequence). CDR3 sequence (DNA): TGTGCCTGGAGTCCCGAAAGGGTCGGGAAGCTGTTTTTT. Its translation is CAWSPERVGKLFF.

The chain recombines TRBV7-3 with TRBJ1-2; 7 bases fit TRBD1. The ends lost 0 bases at V and 8 bases at J; junction bases unmatched: 9. CDR1 is SGHTA, CDR2 FQGTGA, per germline. This CDR3 spans 15 amino acids. In nucleotides, the CDR3 is TGTGCCAGCAGCTTAACTAGACAGGGCGGAGGAGGCTACACCTTC. Translated: CASSLTRQGGGGYTF.

The chain uses TRBV30 and TRBJ2-2, with D perhaps TRBD1 or TRBD2 (6 bases each). Germline V gene lookup returns CDR1 GTSNPN and CDR2 SVGIG (reference sequence). The CDR3 length is 15 residues. The V and J ends lost 2 bases and 9 bases respectively, with 19 bases between them. The CDR3 here is CAWSSGTPGLRELFF. The CDR3 nucleotides read TGTGCCTGGAGTTCCGGGACACCTGGACTACGGGAGCTGTTTTTT.

V is TRBV7-6 and J is TRBJ2-1; 9 bases are a match to TRBD1. The CDR3 is made up of 16 amino acids. The ends lost 1 base at V and 7 bases at J; junction bases unmatched: 8. The germline gives CDR1 SGHVS, CDR2 FNYEAQ. The CDR3: CASSLEARQGGNEQFF. In nucleotides, the CDR3 is TGTGCCAGCAGCTTAGAGGCGCGACAGGGGGGGAATGAGCAGTTCTTC.

This clonotype was recorded many times. V usage is TRBV12-3 or TRBV12-4 and J usage is TRBJ1-1; D gene uncertain. The CDR3 extends over 13 amino acids. V lost 2 bases to trimming and J lost 2 bases, with 6 bases between them. CDR3 amino acids: CASSLPPNTEAFF. In nucleotides, the CDR3 is TGTGCCAGCAGTTTACCCCCTAACACTGAAGCTTTCTTT.

In this sample, this clonotype turned up many times. The chain links TRBV28 to TRBJ2-7, with a tentative D call TRBD2 (5 bases). This CDR3 contains 16 residues. V lost 2 bases, J lost 4 bases, and 18 bases lay in between. Per the germline V gene, CDR1 is MDHEN and CDR2 is SYDVKM. In DNA, the CDR3 is TGTGCCAGCAGTTTAGATAGTTTTTTCGGCGGGTACGAGCAGTACTTC. Residues: CASSLDSFFGGYEQYF.

J is TRBJ1-1 and V is TRBV7-9, with D unclear. There are 13 residues in the CDR3. CDR1 SEHNR and CDR2 FQNEAQ come from the germline V gene (reference sequence). V dropped 7 bases and J dropped 1 base, with 10 bases sitting between them. The CDR3 spells CASTPPGNTEAFF. Written as DNA, the CDR3 is TGTGCCAGCACCCCCCCGGGGAACACTGAAGCTTTCTTT.

This chain connects TRBV6-2 or TRBV6-3 to TRBJ1-2; D call uncertain. Trimming removed 0 bases from V and 2 bases from J, with 13 bases in between. CDR1 is MNHEY and CDR2 is SVGEGT in the germline V gene. The CDR3 is made up of 16 amino acids. The CDR3 is CASSYSKSPRNYGYTF. CDR3 nucleotides: TGTGCCAGCAGTTACTCCAAGTCGCCTCGAAACTATGGCTACACCTTC.

The J gene is TRBJ2-2, the V gene TRBV5-1; D gene unclear. Germline V lookup: CDR1 SGHRS, CDR2 YFSETQ. Deletions cut 5 bases from V and 8 bases from J, with 16 bases between. The CDR3 length is 14 residues. This CDR3 is CASSQIPAPGELFF. The CDR3 region has the DNA TGCGCCAGCAGTCAGATACCCGCGCCTGGGGAGCTGTTTTTT.